A selection of T cell receptor beta chains follows, all from one sample in a study of T cells expressing NK-cell markers. TCRdb re-called the 5' RACE reads; one entry per CDR3 protein, DNA not given. The table lists about 160,000 distinct CDR3 sequences, with 20% in the top ten. Sequenced input: blood T cells: a sorted CD56 or NKG2C T cell subset, CD4+ or CD8+ T cells, or bulk PBMC T cells (not recorded which). The receptors were gathered from a man aged 18-70 years in good health. Each CDR3 is given with its conserved first and last residue. The order of the fields is V gene, J gene, CDR3 protein.

TRBV7-9	TRBJ2-7	CASSPITGVRVTEQYF
TRBV20-1	TRBJ1-5	CSAGTADPVRGQPQHF
TRBV6-5	TRBJ2-2	CASSYGTAIGELFF
TRBV13	TRBJ2-3	CASSYPLPTRSGSVTDTQYF
TRBV3-1	TRBJ2-1	CASSTTLILAGGPNEQFF
TRBV7-8	TRBJ1-4	CASSLRVSATNEKLFF
TRBV14	TRBJ2-7	CASSLDGGEQYF
TRBV4-1	TRBJ2-1	CASSQNALQDNEQFF
TRBV12-5	TRBJ2-7	CASGLVVTESYEQYF
TRBV5-1	TRBJ2-4	CASSLAARGTADTKNIQYF
TRBV7-8	TRBJ1-6	CASTKISNSPLHF
TRBV9	TRBJ2-3	CASSSGSGGPPDTQYF
TRBV5-1	TRBJ2-1	CASSLNRDLYGEQFF
TRBV28	TRBJ2-5	CASSPLGTVRYQETQYF
TRBV6-5	TRBJ1-2	CASGYLGFDYGYTF
TRBV3-1	TRBJ2-7	CASSQDTDLGEQYF
TRBV4-1	TRBJ2-1	CASSEGQGLNEQFF
TRBV5-6	TRBJ2-5	CASSPGTGIGETQYF
TRBV19	TRBJ1-5	CASSNRVQPQHF
TRBV30	TRBJ2-1	CAWSPTDNEQFF
TRBV10-3	TRBJ1-1	CAISDRGENTEAFF
TRBV7-9	TRBJ2-7	CASSLDYQGYEQYF
TRBV27	TRBJ2-5	CASSSTPGGQETQYF
TRBV29-1	TRBJ2-1	CSVLGTSGGVIGEQFF
TRBV6-5	TRBJ2-7	CASSYGRGIKYEQYF
TRBV12-3/TRBV12-4	TRBJ2-1	CASSESPSYNEQFF
TRBV7-9	TRBJ2-4	CASSGGWSDIQYF
TRBV7-2	TRBJ2-1	CASSPDTNEQFF
TRBV2	TRBJ2-1	CASSGPSGPLRGRGGYNEQFF
TRBV10-3	TRBJ2-1	CAISESGDEQFF
TRBV12-3/TRBV12-4	TRBJ1-2	CASSNRGGRYGYTF
TRBV7-9	TRBJ2-7	CASSLATGQGNEQYF
TRBV9	TRBJ1-4	CASSETSGATEKLFF
TRBV11-2	TRBJ2-3	CASSLTYLSADTQYF
TRBV6-5	TRBJ1-1	CASRYDAEAFF
TRBV29-1	TRBJ1-2	CSVQNKGRGYGYTF
TRBV13	TRBJ1-1	CASSFQGLGAHTEAFF
TRBV7-6	TRBJ2-1	CASSLVRVAYNEQFF
TRBV7-6	TRBJ2-5	CASSLNVGTRQETQYF
TRBV5-4	TRBJ2-3	CASSLGGVAQYF
TRBV5-1	TRBJ2-5	CASSYGLAGVQSRETQYF
TRBV20-1	TRBJ2-3	CSAIAGYESTDTQYF
TRBV11-1	TRBJ2-2	CASSPNPDTRRTANTGELFF
TRBV6-6	TRBJ2-7	CASSYQASEQYF
TRBV6-5	TRBJ2-7	CASSFGTGVVEQYF
TRBV19	TRBJ2-1	CASSISRGNEQFF
TRBV20-1	TRBJ2-4	CSAEGAGTKNIQYF
TRBV28	TRBJ1-1	CASTPDRGAEAFF
TRBV5-6	TRBJ2-6	CASSAGQGLLSGANVLTF
TRBV5-6	TRBJ2-6	CASSFTVPGANVLTF
TRBV5-1	TRBJ1-1	CASSPPEGNTEAFF
TRBV6-5	TRBJ2-1	CASSYISGHEQFF
TRBV2	TRBJ2-7	CASSDWSFYEQYF
TRBV2	TRBJ1-1	CASLLANTEAFF
TRBV5-6	TRBJ2-7	CASSLFSQPYEQYF